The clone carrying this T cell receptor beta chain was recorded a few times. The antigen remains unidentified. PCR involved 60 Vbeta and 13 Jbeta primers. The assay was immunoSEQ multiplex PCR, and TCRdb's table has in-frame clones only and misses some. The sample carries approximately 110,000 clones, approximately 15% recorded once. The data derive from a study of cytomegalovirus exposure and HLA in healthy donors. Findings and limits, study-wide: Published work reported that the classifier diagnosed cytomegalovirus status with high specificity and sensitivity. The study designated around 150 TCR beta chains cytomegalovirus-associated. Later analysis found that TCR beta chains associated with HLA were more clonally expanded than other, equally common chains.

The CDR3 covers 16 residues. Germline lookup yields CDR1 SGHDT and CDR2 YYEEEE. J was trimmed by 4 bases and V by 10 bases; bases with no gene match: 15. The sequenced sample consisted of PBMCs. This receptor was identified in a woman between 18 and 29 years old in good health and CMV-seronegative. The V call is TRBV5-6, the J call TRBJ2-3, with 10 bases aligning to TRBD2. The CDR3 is CAGFSGGPLGADTQYF. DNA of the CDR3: TGTGCCGGATTTAGCGGGGGGCCCTTGGGCGCAGATACGCAGTATTTT. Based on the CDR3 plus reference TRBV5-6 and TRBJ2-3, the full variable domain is DAGVTQSPTHLIKTRGQQVTLRCSPKSGHDTVSWYQQALGQGPQFIFQYYEEEERQRGNFPDRFSGHQFPNYSSELNVNALLLGDSALYLCAGFSGGPLGADTQYFGPGTRLTVL.